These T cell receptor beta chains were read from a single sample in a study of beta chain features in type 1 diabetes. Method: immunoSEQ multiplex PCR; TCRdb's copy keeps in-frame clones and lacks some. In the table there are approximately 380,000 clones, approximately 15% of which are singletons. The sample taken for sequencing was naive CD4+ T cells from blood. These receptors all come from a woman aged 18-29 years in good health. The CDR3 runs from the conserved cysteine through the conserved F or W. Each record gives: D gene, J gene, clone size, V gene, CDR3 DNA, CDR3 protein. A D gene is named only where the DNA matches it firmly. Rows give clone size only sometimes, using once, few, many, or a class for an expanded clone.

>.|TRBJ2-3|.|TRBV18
TGTGCCAGCTCCCAGGGGTTCGCAGATACGCAGTATTTT
CASSQGFADTQYF
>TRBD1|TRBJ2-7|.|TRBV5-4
TGTGCCAGCAGCCGAGGACAGGGAAGCTACGAGCAGTACTTC
CASSRGQGSYEQYF
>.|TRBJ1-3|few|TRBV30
TGTGCCTGCGACTTTTACTCTGGAAACACCATATATTTT
CACDFYSGNTIYF
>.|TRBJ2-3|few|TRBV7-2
TGTGCCAGCAGCTTAGAGGCTAGAGCAGATACGCAGTATTTT
CASSLEARADTQYF
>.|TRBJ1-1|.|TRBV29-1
TGCAGCGTTGAGGGCAGGCTTGTGGTGAACACTGAAGCTTTCTTT
CSVEGRLVVNTEAFF
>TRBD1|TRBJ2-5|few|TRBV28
TGTGCCAGCAGTTTATCGGGGACAGGGTCTAAGGCCCAGTACTTC
CASSLSGTGSKAQYF
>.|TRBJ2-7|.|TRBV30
TGTGCCGGGGCCGGGGGAGAAATTTACGAGCAGTACTTC
CAGAGGEIYEQYF
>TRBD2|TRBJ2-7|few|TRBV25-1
TGTGCCAGCAGTGTAGCGGGAGGTTCAGGGGAGCAGTACTTC
CASSVAGGSGEQYF
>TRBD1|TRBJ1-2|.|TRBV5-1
TGCGCCAGCAGCTTTGACATAGGACAGGGACGGGGCTACACCTTC
CASSFDIGQGRGYTF
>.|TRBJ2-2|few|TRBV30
TGTGCCTGGAGTGTCGGCAGGGCCACCGGGGAGCTGTTTTTT
CAWSVGRATGELFF
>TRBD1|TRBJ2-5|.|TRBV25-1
TGTGCCAGCAGTGAAGGGGGCTGGACAGGGATGGAGACCCAGTACTTC
CASSEGGWTGMETQYF
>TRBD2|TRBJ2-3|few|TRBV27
TGTGCCAGCAGCCTAAGCGGGAGTCTGACAGATACGCAGTATTTT
CASSLSGSLTDTQYF
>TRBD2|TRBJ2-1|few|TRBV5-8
TGTGCCAGCAGCCTAGGACTAGCGATTGGGAATGAGCAGTTCTTC
CASSLGLAIGNEQFF
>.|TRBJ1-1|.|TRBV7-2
TGTGCCAGCAGCCTTGGGGGGGCCATGAACACTGAAGCTTTCTTT
CASSLGGAMNTEAFF
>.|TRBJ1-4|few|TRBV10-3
TGTGCCATCAGTGAAAGAGGTGAAAAACTGTTTTTT
CAISERGEKLFF
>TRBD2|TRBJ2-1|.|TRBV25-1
TGTGCCAGCACGACTAGCGGTCACAATGAGCAGTTCTTC
CASTTSGHNEQFF
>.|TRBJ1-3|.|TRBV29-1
TGCAGCTTCAAAAGTCCGGGTACTGGAAACACCATATATTTT
CSFKSPGTGNTIYF
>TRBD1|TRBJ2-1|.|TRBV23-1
TGCGCCAGCAGTCAATCCGTAGTGCCCGGGACAGATTACAATGAGCAGTTCTTC
CASSQSVVPGTDYNEQFF
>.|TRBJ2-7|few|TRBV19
TGTGCCAGTAGACATGATGTGCAGGGGAAGTACGAGCAGTACTTC
CASRHDVQGKYEQYF
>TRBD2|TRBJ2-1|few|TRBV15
TGTGCCACCAGCAGAGGCGGGAGTGGGTCCTACAATGAGCAGTTCTTC
CATSRGGSGSYNEQFF
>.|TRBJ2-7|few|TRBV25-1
TGTGCCAGCAGTGAGGTCAGGGCCAACGAGCAGTACTTC
CASSEVRANEQYF
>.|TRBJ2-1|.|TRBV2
TGTGCCAGCACCGTGGGACTGTACAATGAGCAGTTCTTC
CASTVGLYNEQFF
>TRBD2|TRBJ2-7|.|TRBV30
TGTGCCTGGAGTGTACTGGGACTAGCGGGAGGTTACGAGCAGTACTTC
CAWSVLGLAGGYEQYF
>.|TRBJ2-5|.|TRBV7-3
TGTGCCAGCTCTCTAACCGGGAATCCTTACCAAGAGACCCAGTACTTC
CASSLTGNPYQETQYF
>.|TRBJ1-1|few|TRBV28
TGTGCCAGCAGCGACATTGAAGCTTTCTTT
CASSDIEAFF
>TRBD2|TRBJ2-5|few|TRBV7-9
TGTGCCAGCAGCCTTAGGGCTAGCGGGAGCCTGAGGGAGACCCAGTACTTC
CASSLRASGSLRETQYF
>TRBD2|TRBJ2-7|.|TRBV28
TGTGCCAGCAGTTCCGCCGGGACTAGCGGGAACGGGGAGCAGTACTTC
CASSSAGTSGNGEQYF
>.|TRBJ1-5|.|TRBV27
TGTGCCAGCAGACCGGGCAGGGAAAGGCAGCCCCAGCATTTT
CASRPGRERQPQHF
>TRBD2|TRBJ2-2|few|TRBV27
TGTGCCAGCAGTCTAATGGGACTAGCGGGAGTACCCACCGGGGAGCTGTTTTTT
CASSLMGLAGVPTGELFF
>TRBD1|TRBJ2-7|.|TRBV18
TGTGCCAGCTCACGCGCCGGGACAGGGGTCAGGGAGCAGTACTTC
CASSRAGTGVREQYF
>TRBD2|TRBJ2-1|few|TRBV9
TGTGCCAGCAGCCCAACCATGGGAAGCGGGAGGGCGAATGAGCAGTTCTTC
CASSPTMGSGRANEQFF
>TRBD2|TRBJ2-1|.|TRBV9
TGTGCCAGCGGCGGGACTAGCGGGTTGTCCTACAATGAGCAGTTCTTC
CASGGTSGLSYNEQFF